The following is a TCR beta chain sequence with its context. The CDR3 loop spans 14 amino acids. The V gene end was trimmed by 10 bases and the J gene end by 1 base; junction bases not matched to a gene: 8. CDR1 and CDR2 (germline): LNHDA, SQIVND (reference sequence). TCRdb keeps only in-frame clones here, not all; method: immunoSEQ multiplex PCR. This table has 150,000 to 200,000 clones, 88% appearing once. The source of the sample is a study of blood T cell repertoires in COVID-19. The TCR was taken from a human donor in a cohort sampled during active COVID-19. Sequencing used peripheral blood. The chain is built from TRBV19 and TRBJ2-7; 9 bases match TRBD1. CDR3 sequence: CATTRQGDSYEQYF. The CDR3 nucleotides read TGTGCCACGACTAGACAGGGGGATTCCTACGAGCAGTACTTC.